This is a list of T cell receptor beta chains from one sample in a study of cytomegalovirus exposure and HLA in healthy donors. TCRdb keeps only in-frame clones here, not all; method: immunoSEQ multiplex PCR. The table lists 140,000 or so clones, 70% of them singletons. Material: PBMCs. Receptor source: a young woman in good health and CMV-seronegative. The CDR3 runs from the conserved cysteine through the conserved F or W. Fields, in order: CDR3 DNA, CDR3 protein, clone size, V gene, J gene, D gene. D genes are given only for firm matches. Clone size is not always given. Where it is, it says once, few, many or a class for expanded clones.

CDR3nt: TGTGCCAGCAGCCCAGGGGCCCGTGGCTACACCTTC
CDR3aa: CASSPGARGYTF
abundance: .
v_gene: TRBV11-1
j_gene: TRBJ1-2
d_gene: .

CDR3nt: TGTGCCAGCAGCCACCTCGGCCAGACCGGGACTAGCGAACAGTACGAGCAGTACTTC
CDR3aa: CASSHLGQTGTSEQYEQYF
abundance: .
v_gene: TRBV5-5
j_gene: TRBJ2-7
d_gene: TRBD2

CDR3nt: TGTGCCAGCAGCCAGGAAATAACTAGCGGGGGGGCCGGGGAGCTGTTTTTT
CDR3aa: CASSQEITSGGAGELFF
abundance: .
v_gene: TRBV4-2
j_gene: TRBJ2-2
d_gene: TRBD2

CDR3nt: TGTGCCAGCAGCCCTGGTCCCGGGCCAATTGGGGAGGCCCAGTACTTC
CDR3aa: CASSPGPGPIGEAQYF
abundance: .
v_gene: TRBV7-9
j_gene: TRBJ2-5
d_gene: .

CDR3nt: TGCGCCAGCAGCTTGGGGGGGGTCCTCGCAGATACGCAGTATTTT
CDR3aa: CASSLGGVLADTQYF
abundance: .
v_gene: TRBV5-1
j_gene: TRBJ2-3
d_gene: .

CDR3nt: TGTGCCAGCAGTAGGGGACAGAACAATGAGCAGTTCTTC
CDR3aa: CASSRGQNNEQFF
abundance: .
v_gene: TRBV28
j_gene: TRBJ2-1
d_gene: TRBD1

CDR3nt: TGCGCCAGCAGCCAAGATGGTTCTAGCGGGAGTAATGAGCAGTTCTTC
CDR3aa: CASSQDGSSGSNEQFF
abundance: .
v_gene: TRBV4-1
j_gene: TRBJ2-1
d_gene: TRBD2

CDR3nt: TGTGCCAGCGCCCAGGGTGGCTATGGCTACACCTTC
CDR3aa: CASAQGGYGYTF
abundance: .
v_gene: TRBV5-8
j_gene: TRBJ1-2
d_gene: .

CDR3nt: TGCAGCGCCGGAAACCAGGGGATGATTAGCGGCTACACCTTC
CDR3aa: CSAGNQGMISGYTF
abundance: few
v_gene: TRBV29-1
j_gene: TRBJ1-2
d_gene: .

CDR3nt: TGTGCCAGTCGACAGGGGACCTACTATGGCTACACCTTC
CDR3aa: CASRQGTYYGYTF
abundance: .
v_gene: TRBV6-5
j_gene: TRBJ1-2
d_gene: TRBD1

CDR3nt: TGTGCCAGCAGCTTAGATAGACAGGGGGAGCTGTTTTTT
CDR3aa: CASSLDRQGELFF
abundance: .
v_gene: TRBV7-8
j_gene: TRBJ2-2
d_gene: .

CDR3nt: TGTGCCAGCAGTACGCCGGGACAGGGTCTGAGGACTGAAGCTTTCTTT
CDR3aa: CASSTPGQGLRTEAFF
abundance: .
v_gene: TRBV28
j_gene: TRBJ1-1
d_gene: TRBD1

CDR3nt: TGTGCCAGCAGTTTATATACCGAGAGCGGGGAAGCTTTCTTT
CDR3aa: CASSLYTESGEAFF
abundance: few
v_gene: TRBV27
j_gene: TRBJ1-1
d_gene: .

CDR3nt: TGTGCCAGCAGCTTAGCGGGCGGGCGGGGTACGCAGTATTTT
CDR3aa: CASSLAGGRGTQYF
abundance: .
v_gene: TRBV7-6
j_gene: TRBJ2-3
d_gene: .

CDR3nt: TGCAGCGTTGAAAGGGGGGGCGAAGTCTATGGCTACACCTTC
CDR3aa: CSVERGGEVYGYTF
abundance: .
v_gene: TRBV29-1
j_gene: TRBJ1-2
d_gene: .

CDR3nt: TGTGCCAGCAGTGAAGCGCTTTTGCAGGGTACAGCTTTCTTT
CDR3aa: CASSEALLQGTAFF
abundance: .
v_gene: TRBV2
j_gene: TRBJ1-1
d_gene: .

CDR3nt: TGCAGCGTTGATCACAACCAAGAGACCCAGTACTTC
CDR3aa: CSVDHNQETQYF
abundance: once
v_gene: TRBV29-1
j_gene: TRBJ2-5
d_gene: .

CDR3nt: TGCGCCAGCAGCTCAAATGCCGGACAGAACACCGGGGAGCTGTTTTTT
CDR3aa: CASSSNAGQNTGELFF
abundance: .
v_gene: TRBV5-1
j_gene: TRBJ2-2
d_gene: .

CDR3nt: TGTGCCACCAGCAGAGATCGACAGGGGCGAGGTCTGTACTTC
CDR3aa: CATSRDRQGRGLYF
abundance: .
v_gene: TRBV15
j_gene: TRBJ2-5
d_gene: TRBD1

CDR3nt: TGTGCCAGCTCACCCGTCGAGAGTTCCTACACTGAAGCTTTCTTT
CDR3aa: CASSPVESSYTEAFF
abundance: .
v_gene: TRBV18
j_gene: TRBJ1-1
d_gene: .

CDR3nt: TGTGCCAGCAGACCGACCTCGGGGGATCAGCCCCAGCATTTT
CDR3aa: CASRPTSGDQPQHF
abundance: .
v_gene: TRBV2
j_gene: TRBJ1-5
d_gene: .

CDR3nt: TGCAGCGTTAAGGGGCCCAGAACTGAAGCTTTCTTT
CDR3aa: CSVKGPRTEAFF
abundance: once
v_gene: TRBV29-1
j_gene: TRBJ1-1
d_gene: .

CDR3nt: TGTGCCAGCAGCTTAGGGAACAGGCCCTTTGCAGATACGCAGTATTTT
CDR3aa: CASSLGNRPFADTQYF
abundance: .
v_gene: TRBV7-2
j_gene: TRBJ2-3
d_gene: .

CDR3nt: TGTGCCAGCAGTTTATGGGGGAGGGGCTATGGCTACACCTTC
CDR3aa: CASSLWGRGYGYTF
abundance: .
v_gene: TRBV28
j_gene: TRBJ1-2
d_gene: .

CDR3nt: TGTGCCAGCAGCGCCGGACTAGCGGGGGTCCCGGAGACCCAGTACTTC
CDR3aa: CASSAGLAGVPETQYF
abundance: .
v_gene: TRBV7-2
j_gene: TRBJ2-5
d_gene: TRBD2

CDR3nt: TGTGCCAGCAGCGGACAGGGTTTACAGCCCCAGCATTTT
CDR3aa: CASSGQGLQPQHF
abundance: .
v_gene: TRBV6-1
j_gene: TRBJ1-5
d_gene: TRBD1

CDR3nt: TGTGCCAGCAGCTTCAACAGGGGGAGATTGGCAGATACGCAGTATTTT
CDR3aa: CASSFNRGRLADTQYF
abundance: once
v_gene: TRBV7-9
j_gene: TRBJ2-3
d_gene: TRBD1

CDR3nt: TGTGCCAGCAGCTTATACGGCGAAAGGCGGGGGGGCCGTTTT
CDR3aa: CASSLYGERRGGRF
abundance: .
v_gene: TRBV11-2
j_gene: TRBJ2-3
d_gene: TRBD2

CDR3nt: TGTGCCAGCAGCCCCCCGGGACTAGCGGGTAGCACCGGGGAGCTGTTTTTT
CDR3aa: CASSPPGLAGSTGELFF
abundance: .
v_gene: TRBV5-4
j_gene: TRBJ2-2
d_gene: TRBD2

CDR3nt: TGTGCCAGCTCGCGCGGACTAGTCGAGTTCAATGAGCAGTTCTTC
CDR3aa: CASSRGLVEFNEQFF
abundance: .
v_gene: TRBV18
j_gene: TRBJ2-1
d_gene: TRBD2

CDR3nt: TGCGCCAGCAGCCAGGCAGGACATCTCGGGGAGCAGTTCTTC
CDR3aa: CASSQAGHLGEQFF
abundance: .
v_gene: TRBV4-1
j_gene: TRBJ2-1
d_gene: .

CDR3nt: TGTGCCAGCAGTTCCGGGACAGGAGGTTGGTGGCAGCCCCAGCATTTT
CDR3aa: CASSSGTGGWWQPQHF
abundance: few
v_gene: TRBV7-2
j_gene: TRBJ1-5
d_gene: TRBD1

CDR3nt: TGTGCCAGCAGCTGGAGGGGCGGGGGGGCGAACACCGGGGAGCTGTTTTTT
CDR3aa: CASSWRGGGANTGELFF
abundance: .
v_gene: TRBV11-2
j_gene: TRBJ2-2
d_gene: TRBD2

CDR3nt: TGTGCCAGCAGTTCCGGACAGGGTACAACTGAAGCTTTCTTT
CDR3aa: CASSSGQGTTEAFF
abundance: once
v_gene: TRBV28
j_gene: TRBJ1-1
d_gene: TRBD1

CDR3nt: TGTGCCAGCAGTGAAGTCCAGACAGGGATTGGCTACACCTTC
CDR3aa: CASSEVQTGIGYTF
abundance: .
v_gene: TRBV6-1
j_gene: TRBJ1-2
d_gene: TRBD1

CDR3nt: TGTGCCAGTAGTGTAACAGGCTCAGATTCACCCCTCCACTTT
CDR3aa: CASSVTGSDSPLHF
abundance: .
v_gene: TRBV19
j_gene: TRBJ1-6
d_gene: .

CDR3nt: TGTGCCAGTAGTACGGGACTAGCGGGAGTACAGGGCGGGGAGCTGTTTTTT
CDR3aa: CASSTGLAGVQGGELFF
abundance: few
v_gene: TRBV19
j_gene: TRBJ2-2
d_gene: TRBD2

CDR3nt: TGTGCCAGTAGGACTAGCGGGATGCCCCCCAGCGAGCAGTACTTC
CDR3aa: CASRTSGMPPSEQYF
abundance: .
v_gene: TRBV19
j_gene: TRBJ2-7
d_gene: TRBD2

CDR3nt: TGTGCCACCGCGGGACAGGGGAATCAGCCCCAGCATTTT
CDR3aa: CATAGQGNQPQHF
abundance: once
v_gene: TRBV6-5
j_gene: TRBJ1-5
d_gene: TRBD1

CDR3nt: TGTGCCAGCAGTAGCTATAGCGGGAGCTCCTACAATGAGCAGTTCTTC
CDR3aa: CASSSYSGSSYNEQFF
abundance: once
v_gene: TRBV28
j_gene: TRBJ2-1
d_gene: TRBD2

CDR3nt: TGTGCCAGCAGCTTAGTAGACAGGGGGCGAGAAACCGGGGAGCTGTTTTTT
CDR3aa: CASSLVDRGRETGELFF
abundance: .
v_gene: TRBV7-3
j_gene: TRBJ2-2
d_gene: TRBD1

CDR3nt: TGTGCCAGCAGCCAAAAATCAAGAGGAGCTAGCGGGATGAACAATGAGCAGTTCTTC
CDR3aa: CASSQKSRGASGMNNEQFF
abundance: few
v_gene: TRBV4-2
j_gene: TRBJ2-1
d_gene: TRBD2

CDR3nt: TGTGCCAGCAGTAGGAACGGGAGAGCGCCAGATACGCAGTATTTT
CDR3aa: CASSRNGRAPDTQYF
abundance: .
v_gene: TRBV28
j_gene: TRBJ2-3
d_gene: .

CDR3nt: TGTGCCAGCAGTGAAAAGCCAGGGGGTTACGAGCAGTACTTC
CDR3aa: CASSEKPGGYEQYF
abundance: .
v_gene: TRBV6-1
j_gene: TRBJ2-7
d_gene: TRBD1

CDR3nt: TGTGCCAGCTCACCCAGGACAGGGAGTTCGAACACCGGGGAGCTGTTTTTT
CDR3aa: CASSPRTGSSNTGELFF
abundance: .
v_gene: TRBV18
j_gene: TRBJ2-2
d_gene: TRBD1

CDR3nt: TGTGCCAGCAGTTTAAGGGCAGGGAACTATGGCTACACCTTC
CDR3aa: CASSLRAGNYGYTF
abundance: .
v_gene: TRBV27
j_gene: TRBJ1-2
d_gene: .

CDR3nt: TGTGCCAGCAGTGAAGCGAGCGGGGGGGGCACAGATACGCAGTATTTT
CDR3aa: CASSEASGGGTDTQYF
abundance: .
v_gene: TRBV6-1
j_gene: TRBJ2-3
d_gene: TRBD2

CDR3nt: TGTGCCAGCAGCCCGGGGGGGAGGGGATCCTACAATGAGCAGTTCTTC
CDR3aa: CASSPGGRGSYNEQFF
abundance: .
v_gene: TRBV11-2
j_gene: TRBJ2-1
d_gene: TRBD2

CDR3nt: TGTGCCAGCAGGGCGGGGCTTGGCTACACCTTC
CDR3aa: CASRAGLGYTF
abundance: .
v_gene: TRBV28
j_gene: TRBJ1-2
d_gene: .

CDR3nt: TGTGCCAGCGAGGGTAGCAATCAGCCCCAGCATTTT
CDR3aa: CASEGSNQPQHF
abundance: .
v_gene: TRBV14
j_gene: TRBJ1-5
d_gene: .

CDR3nt: TGTGCCAGCAGCCAAGGGGTTGGAGCAGGCGGCGGAGGGACTGAAGCTTTCTTT
CDR3aa: CASSQGVGAGGGGTEAFF
abundance: .
v_gene: TRBV4-2
j_gene: TRBJ1-1
d_gene: .

CDR3nt: TGTGCCAGCAGTTACTCGCCACGGAATGAGCAGTTCTTC
CDR3aa: CASSYSPRNEQFF
abundance: .
v_gene: TRBV6-5
j_gene: TRBJ2-1
d_gene: .

CDR3nt: TGTGCCAGCAGCTTAGCGAGAGAGCAGTACTTC
CDR3aa: CASSLAREQYF
abundance: few
v_gene: TRBV7-9
j_gene: TRBJ2-7
d_gene: .